Listed here is a single T cell receptor (beta chain). These data come from a study of Tregs in tolerant kidney transplant recipients. Some clones are missing from TCRdb's copy, which holds only in-frame ones; the method was immunoSEQ multiplex PCR. There are some 60,000 clones in the sample; around four fifths occur only once, and more than 4% lies in the top ten. The receptor was isolated from a human donor in good health. What was sequenced was CD4+ T cells from blood.

CDR3 sequence: CASSQDFGREQYF. The CDR3 nucleotides read TGCGCCAGCAGCCAAGATTTTGGGCGCGAGCAGTACTTC. The gene calls are TRBV4-3 and TRBJ2-7; D is unclear. V lost 0 bases and J lost 6, with 9 bases in between. Germline V gives CDR1 LGHNA, CDR2 YSLEER. The CDR3 spans 13 residues.